The sequence of this TCR beta chain was determined in a study of T cell changes during pregnancy in multiple sclerosis. The table came from immunoSEQ multiplex PCR; TCRdb's copy has only in-frame clones and leaves some out. The sample carries some 50,000 clones, 85% to 95% recorded once. The source was CD8+ T cells from peripheral blood mononuclear cells, collected in the first trimester of pregnancy. The clonotype originates from a female donor with multiple sclerosis, enrolled in a pregnancy study.

The CDR3: CASSYRDEQYF. As DNA, the CDR3 is TGTGCCAGCAGCTACAGGGACGAGCAGTACTTC. The J gene is TRBJ2-7, the V gene TRBV13, with D maybe TRBD1 (6 bases). The CDR3 is made up of 11 amino acids. V lost 4 bases and J 5 bases, leaving 6 bases between the germline ends. CDR1 is PRHDT and CDR2 is FYEKMQ in the germline V gene (reference sequence).